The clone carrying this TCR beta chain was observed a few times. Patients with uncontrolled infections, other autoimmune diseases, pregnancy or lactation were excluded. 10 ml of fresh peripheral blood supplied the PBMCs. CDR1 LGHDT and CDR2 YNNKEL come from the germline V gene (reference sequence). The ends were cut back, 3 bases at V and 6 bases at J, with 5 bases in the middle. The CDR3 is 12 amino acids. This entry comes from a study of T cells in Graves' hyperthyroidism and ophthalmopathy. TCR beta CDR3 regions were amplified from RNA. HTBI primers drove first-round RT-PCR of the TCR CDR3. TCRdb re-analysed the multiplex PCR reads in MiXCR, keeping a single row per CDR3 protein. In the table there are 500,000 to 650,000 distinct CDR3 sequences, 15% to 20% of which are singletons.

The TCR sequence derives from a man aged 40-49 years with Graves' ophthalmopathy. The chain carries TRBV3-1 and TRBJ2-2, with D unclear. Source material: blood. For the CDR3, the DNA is TGTGCCAGCAGCCAGAGACCCGGGGAGCTGTTTTTT. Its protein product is CASSQRPGELFF.